This TCR beta chain appears in the sequencing data of a study of cytomegalovirus exposure and HLA in healthy donors (dated by TCRdb to the late 2010s). Broadly, across the study: According to an earlier analysis of 550 to 700 of the donors, some 180 million T cells yielded roughly 110 million unique TCR beta sequences and less than 300 Gb of sequence data. About 280 gigabases of sequencing data and tens of millions of unique TCR sequences made up an early release that covered approximately 700 HLA-typed donors. Of the roughly 400 genotyped donors, 75% to 85% were placed in the genetic ancestry cluster associated with self-reported Caucasian donors. The study aimed to test whether cataloging public T cell receptors could reveal signatures of past pathogen exposure. Using immunosequencing, the study profiled T cell repertoires from about 650 subjects and related those repertoires to cytomegalovirus serostatus. Besides the first cohort of around 670 subjects, a separate validation cohort made up of over 95 different subjects was used. The study combined high-throughput TCR immunosequencing, statistical association of individual TCRs with disease status, and machine learning to predict cytomegalovirus infection status. In a later analysis, previously published TCR beta repertoires from 550 to 750 donors were re-analyzed and high-resolution HLA genotyping was added so that TCR occurrence patterns could be studied. In the later analysis, no new phenotypic data were used to find candidate immune exposures; instead, reliance was placed on TCR beta sequences and their occurrence across donors. An earlier analysis of around 640 of the donors used high-throughput TCR beta sequencing to judge whether each TCR beta V gene segment behaved as functional or pseudogenic. Donor age, sex, ethnicity and CMV serostatus were compiled alongside the repertoire data. A later genetic analysis took genome-wide SNP genotypes for 398 of the 666 donors and used that subset as a discovery cohort. Every repertoire in the discovery cohort had been generated on one and the same sequencing platform. Both class I and class II loci were covered by HLA typing, at four-digit resolution. The number of typed donors differed by locus: about 629-630 for A, B, C, DRB1 and DQB1; 522 for DQA1; 606 for DPA1; and about 450 for DPB1. Because of strong linkage in the cohort, a few DR-DQ haplotypes were treated as single units for association and clustering. Among about 390 genotyped donors of the cohort, an average of 235,054 unique TCR beta nucleotide sequences were sequenced per donor, roughly 18% of them non-productive. What the work shows at the level of the full study, not this receptor alone: Sequencing depth was assumed to be roughly uniform across donors in the presence/absence analyses, though that assumption may not hold. Linkage disequilibrium might explain the correlated functional status among segregating V segments, but an unknown experimental factor could not be excluded. In vitro tests confirmed that three of the cytomegalovirus-associated TCR beta chains recognize cytomegalovirus antigens. Compared with equally common non-associated chains, HLA-associated TCR beta chains in a later analysis were more clonally expanded and had lower generation probabilities. A further reported finding was that TCR beta sequences accurately predicted the HLA-A and HLA-B alleles for most subjects in the first cohort. The cohort was sequenced for TCR beta chains only, and without alpha or paired-chain data the features that could be detected were limited. Because some donors lacked HLA typing at each locus, the association tests relied only on the typed subset. A later analysis found that most CMV-associated TCR beta chains appeared HLA-restricted, with HLA associations seemingly driven largely by CMV exposure. Immune exposure information for the cohort was limited to CMV serostatus. In a later analysis, 15,000 to 20,000 TCR beta sequences were associated with specific HLA alleles at a false discovery rate of 0.05. A later analysis reported that several top co-occurrence clusters appeared linked to parvovirus B19, influenza, CMV and Epstein-Barr virus. An association between a missense DCLRE1C variant and V-gene and J-gene trimming of TCR beta chains was found in a later genetic analysis and replicated in an independent cohort. Strong co-occurrence of HLA alleles, especially DR and DQ, made assigning TCR associations to individual alleles difficult. According to a later analysis, TCR association rates differed among HLA loci, with DRB1 alleles showing the most associated TCRs and HLA-C alleles showing the fewest. In an earlier analysis of about 600 of the donors, most TCR beta V segments appeared in productive rearrangements about 87% or about 30% of the time, broadly matching IMGT annotations. Most TCR sequences were observed very rarely across donors, whereas some public TCRs were present in many individuals. Compared with the 666-donor mean, donors in an Asian-associated ancestry cluster had fewer N-insertions in productive TCRs, according to a later genetic analysis. Because the 87-base-pair reads could not distinguish some IMGT-functional V segments, including TRBV6-2 and TRBV6-3, those segments were excluded. A group of highly shared sequence variants was considered likely to be a technical artifact of the sequencing pipeline. The authors suggested that the approach could potentially be extended to other disease states and immunological phenotypes. The earlier analysis of a few hundred of the donors excluded some 15 rarely observed V segments, including chromosome 9 orphons, because counts were too low. In both the original and validation cohorts, the classifier was reported to diagnose cytomegalovirus status with high specificity and sensitivity. The study gave a list of 150 to 200 TCR beta chains associated with cytomegalovirus.

Libraries were made using the immunoSEQ multiplex PCR assay. A mixture of 60 forward primers for TCR Vbeta segments and 13 reverse primers for TCR Jbeta segments was used in the multiplex PCR. A multiplex PCR assay on genomic DNA amplified the CDR3 region of rearranged TCR beta genes. The amplified TCR beta libraries were sequenced on the Illumina HiSeq System as 87-base-pair reads. The published analysis was carried out like this. A later analysis counted tens of millions of unique TCR beta chains across the 666 repertoires, and 10 million to 11 million of these chains were shared by at least two donors. To remove PCR and sequencing errors, raw reads were error-corrected and collapsed into unique sequences using a nearest-neighbor algorithm that merged closely related sequences. To assign V, D and J gene segments, CDR3 sequences were aligned to IMGT reference sequences. For a sequence to be retained, a match of at least six nucleotides was required to both a V gene segment and a J gene segment. Rearrangements were classified as productive when the CDR3 lacked stop codons and remained in frame with V and J, and all other rearrangements were classified as non-productive. CDR3 was defined by IMGT convention, running from the second conserved V-encoded cysteine to the conserved J-encoded phenylalanine. The earlier analysis of 587 of the donors excluded sequences that lacked an unambiguous match to a single V gene segment. An earlier analysis of almost 600 of the donors classified V segments as functional when productive rearrangements were above 56.7% and as segregating when the standard deviation between donors was above 5%. A statistical classification framework was built for diagnosing cytomegalovirus status from the catalog of TCR beta chain sequences. A later analysis assigned V and J genes by comparing TCR nucleotide sequences with IMGT/GENE-DB human TR gene sequences. The TCRdist pipeline was used in a later analysis to assign CDR3 sequences and most-parsimonious VDJ recombination scenarios. In a later analysis, each TCR beta chain was defined by its CDR3 amino acid sequence together with its V-gene family, and reads without a unique V-gene family were excluded. As a way to deal with suspected cross-contamination and a sequencing artifact, a later analysis dropped 592 nucleotide sequences that were highly shared and had low generation probability. A later analysis calculated a clonal expansion index for each public chain from normalized within-repertoire ranks of inferred template counts. Generation probabilities in a later analysis came from a VDJ recombination model fitted to out-of-frame rearrangements, and those results were checked against IGoR. A later analysis scored TCR-TCR, TCR-HLA and TCR-CMV co-occurrence with hypergeometric tests, applying a repertoire-size bias correction to TCR pairs. To estimate false discovery rates, a later analysis permuted the HLA or CMV assignments 20 times. In a later analysis, co-occurring TCRs were grouped using DBSCAN, and TCRdist sequence similarity was added for clustering within HLA-allele-positive subsets. Co-occurrence clustering excluded repertoires with fewer than 30,000 or more than 120,000 public chains, plus five with anomalous nucleotide sharing. Held by TCRdb, this immuneACCESS table contains in-frame sequences only and omits some clones. Under half of the omission traces to an unresolved V gene where checked; the cause of the rest is unknown. The V and J calls and clone size are taken from that table; D and trimming were inferred from the DNA. Counted in this sample were roughly 190,000 clones; roughly 86% of them appeared once. Of the sample, roughly 1.8% falls within the top ten clones.

The cohort comprised fewer than 750 healthy bone marrow donors. All cohort members were sampled while nominally healthy, although unrecorded immune exposures were likely present. The donor was CMV seronegative and belonged to the group of 350 to 400 seronegative cohort members. Each donor provided a peripheral blood sample, and peripheral blood mononuclear cells were used for TCR beta sequencing. Genomic DNA extraction from the blood cell samples was performed with the Qiagen DNeasy Blood Extraction Kit. Comment on this clone: Its antigen has not been determined. There are no base qualities to consult, and no much larger clone falls within one base.

The CDR3 runs 19 amino acids, cysteine and phenylalanine included. Only the CDR3 portion is preserved as DNA: 57 bases, with reading frame beginning at the first base. Here the chain combines TRBV21-1 and TRBJ1-1; the listed D gene, TRBD1, was not tested against the DNA. TRBV21-1 is flagged as a pseudogene. This TCR came from a woman between 18 and 29 years old in good health and CMV-seronegative. Sequenced sample: PBMCs. Read as DNA, the sequence is TGTGCCAGCAGCAAAGCGCTTCACAGGGGGCGGCGTGGGAACACTGAAGCTTTCTTT. This yields the protein CASSKALHRGRRGNTEAFF.